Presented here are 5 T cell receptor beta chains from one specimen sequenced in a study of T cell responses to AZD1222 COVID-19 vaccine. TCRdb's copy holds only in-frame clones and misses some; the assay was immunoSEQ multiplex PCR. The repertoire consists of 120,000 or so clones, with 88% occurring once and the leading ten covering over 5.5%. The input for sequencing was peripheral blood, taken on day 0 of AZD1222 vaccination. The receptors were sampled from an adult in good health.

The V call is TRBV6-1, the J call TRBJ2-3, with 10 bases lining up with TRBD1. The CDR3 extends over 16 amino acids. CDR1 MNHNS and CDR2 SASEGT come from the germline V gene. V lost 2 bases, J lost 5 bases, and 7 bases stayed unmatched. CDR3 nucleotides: TGTGCCAGCAGTGAAAGGGAGACAGGGGGCAAAGATACGCAGTATTTT. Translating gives CASSERETGGKDTQYF.

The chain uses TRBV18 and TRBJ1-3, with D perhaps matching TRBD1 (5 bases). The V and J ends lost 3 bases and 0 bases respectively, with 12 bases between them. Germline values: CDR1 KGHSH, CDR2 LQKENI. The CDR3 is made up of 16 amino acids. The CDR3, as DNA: TGTGCCAGCTCACCCAGCGGGGCCCTCTCTGGAAACACCATATATTTT. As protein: CASSPSGALSGNTIYF.

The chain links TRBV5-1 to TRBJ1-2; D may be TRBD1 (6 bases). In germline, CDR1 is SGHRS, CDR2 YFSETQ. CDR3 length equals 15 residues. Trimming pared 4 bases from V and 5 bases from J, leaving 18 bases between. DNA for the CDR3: TGCGCCAGCAGCCTCGCGGGGGGCTCAGGTTATGGCTACACCTTC. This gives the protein CASSLAGGSGYGYTF.

The DNA for the CDR3 is TGTGCCAGCAGTTATATTGGACAGAGCTACACCTTC. This gives the protein CASSYIGQSYTF. This rearrangement joins TRBV6-5 to TRBJ1-2, with a weak D call TRBD1 (6 bases). Germline values: CDR1 MNHEY, CDR2 SVGAGI. The V and J ends lost 3 bases and 9 bases respectively, with 11 bases between them. This CDR3 contains 12 residues.

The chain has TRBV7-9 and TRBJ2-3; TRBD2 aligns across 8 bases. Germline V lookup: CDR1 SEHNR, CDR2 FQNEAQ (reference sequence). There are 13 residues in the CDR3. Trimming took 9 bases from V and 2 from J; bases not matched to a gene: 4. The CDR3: CASGAGATDTQYF. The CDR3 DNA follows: TGTGCCAGTGGAGCGGGAGCCACAGATACGCAGTATTTT.